Listed below are T cell receptor beta chains from one sample, sequenced in a study of T-cell reconstitution after alpha-beta-depleted transplantation in children. MiXCR, applied by TCRdb to the PCR reads, yields one record per CDR3 protein. Among approximately 190,000 distinct CDR3 sequences, roughly 6% were seen once, and the ten largest hold around 4.4%. Specimen: PBMCs, collected before TCRalphabeta/CD19-depleted stem cell transplant. The receptors were gathered from a girl under two years old with combined immunodeficiency, due to receive a stem cell transplant. Each CDR3 is given with its conserved first and last residue. A D gene is named only where the DNA matches it firmly. A row's size may be missing; if present it is once, few, many or a size class.

CASSTPYVGEQYF	TGTGCCAGCAGCACGCCTTACGTTGGAGAGCAGTACTTC	NA	TRBJ2-7	many	TRBV5-6
CASSTHAGTWGYTF	TGTGCCAGCAGTACACACGCAGGGACTTGGGGCTACACCTTC	NA	TRBJ1-2	many	TRBV28
CATSRDKLANGEQYF	TGTGCCACCAGCAGAGATAAGCTAGCGAACGGGGAGCAGTACTTC	NA	TRBJ2-7	many	TRBV15
CASSFGEYHNEQFF	TGTGCCAGCAGCTTCGGAGAGTACCACAATGAGCAGTTCTTC	NA	TRBJ2-1	many	TRBV12-3/TRBV12-4
CASSQEAGQGVNSPLHF	TGTGCCAGCAGCCAAGAGGCGGGACAGGGAGTTAATTCACCCCTCCACTTT	TRBD1	TRBJ1-6	many	TRBV3-1
CASIPNMGDYEQYF	TGTGCCAGCATACCGAACATGGGAGACTACGAGCAGTACTTC	NA	TRBJ2-7	many	TRBV2
CASSQGDGSSYEQYF	TGTGCCAGCAGCCAAGGAGACGGGAGCTCCTACGAGCAGTACTTC	NA	TRBJ2-7	many	TRBV14
CASSQDRGRSYGYTF	TGCGCCAGCAGCCAAGATCGGGGGAGGAGCTATGGCTACACCTTC	NA	TRBJ1-2	few	TRBV4-3
CASSEGQRDTEAFF	TGTGCCAGCAGTGAAGGACAGCGGGACACTGAAGCTTTCTTT	NA	TRBJ1-1	few	TRBV6-1
CASSPGDSQPQHF	TGTGCCAGCTCACCAGGGGACAGTCAGCCCCAGCATTTT	TRBD1	TRBJ1-5	many	TRBV18
CASSVLTRTSNEQFF	TGCGCCAGCAGCGTCTTAACCAGGACTAGCAATGAGCAGTTCTTC	TRBD2	TRBJ2-1	many	TRBV4-3
CASSRRDGTGSETQYF	TGTGCCAGCAGCCGCCGGGATGGGACAGGGTCAGAGACCCAGTACTTC	TRBD1	TRBJ2-5	NA	TRBV7-2
CASSLWDRAQFF	TGTGCCAGCAGTTTGTGGGACAGGGCGCAGTTCTTC	TRBD1	TRBJ2-1	many	TRBV6-2/TRBV6-3
CSARETGFYNEQFF	TGCAGTGCTAGAGAAACAGGTTTCTACAATGAGCAGTTCTTC	NA	TRBJ2-1	many	TRBV20-1
CASSSLTSPYEQYF	TGTGCCAGCAGCTCCCTGACTAGTCCCTACGAGCAGTACTTC	NA	TRBJ2-7	NA	TRBV7-8
CSAGAGESVEQYF	TGCAGCGCAGGAGCGGGGGAGTCTGTCGAGCAGTACTTC	TRBD2	TRBJ2-7	many	TRBV29-1
CASSLAVSSNQPQHF	TGTGCCAGCAGCTTAGCAGTTAGTAGCAATCAGCCCCAGCATTTT	NA	TRBJ1-5	many	TRBV7-2
CASSLAGSNEQFF	TGCGCCAGCAGCTTGGCCGGAAGCAATGAGCAGTTCTTC	NA	TRBJ2-1	many	TRBV5-1
CASRPLAGEFNEQFF	TGTGCCAGCAGGCCCCTAGCGGGAGAGTTCAATGAGCAGTTCTTC	TRBD2	TRBJ2-1	many	TRBV12-3/TRBV12-4
CASSLGTAAFF	TGTGCCAGCAGCTTAGGGACAGCCGCTTTCTTT	NA	TRBJ1-1	many	TRBV7-2
CASSQERWANEQFF	TGCGCCAGCAGCCAAGAGAGGTGGGCGAATGAGCAGTTCTTC	NA	TRBJ2-1	many	TRBV4-3
CASSYETGTAGTEAFF	TGTGCCAGCAGTTACGAGACAGGGACCGCAGGAACTGAAGCTTTCTTT	TRBD1	TRBJ1-1	many	TRBV6-5
CASSPSPPGDKETQYF	TGCGCCAGCAGCCCAAGTCCCCCGGGAGATAAAGAGACCCAGTACTTC	NA	TRBJ2-5	many	TRBV5-1
CSAREEGQINSPLHF	TGCAGTGCTAGAGAGGAGGGACAGATCAATTCACCCCTCCACTTT	TRBD1	TRBJ1-6	NA	TRBV20-1
CASSIGTEAYEQYF	TGTGCCAGTAGTATCGGGACAGAAGCGTACGAGCAGTACTTC	TRBD1	TRBJ2-7	many	TRBV19
CASSWGTSGGLQFF	TGTGCCAGCAGTTGGGGGACTAGCGGGGGGTTGCAGTTCTTC	TRBD2	TRBJ2-1	many	TRBV12-3/TRBV12-4